A single sample is the source of the 28 T cell receptor beta chains below, sequenced in a study of blood T cell repertoires in COVID-19. Using immunoSEQ multiplex PCR, the repertoire was profiled, and TCRdb retains in-frame clones only, with some absent. The sample consists of about 150,000 clones, approximately 78% of them appearing once. The source material was peripheral blood. The receptors stem from a man of 80 years or more with acute or convalescent COVID-19.

The CDR3 protein is CASSIGERPSSYEQYV. As DNA, the CDR3 is TGTGCCAGCAGCATTGGCGAGCGCCCAAGCTCCTACGAGCAGTACGTC. The chain links TRBV21-1 to TRBJ2-7; the table's D call, TRBD2, has no DNA check behind it. TRBV21-1 is designated a pseudogene. The CDR3 runs to 16 residues.

This clone was seen more than once but under ten times. J is TRBJ1-1 and V is TRBV10-2, with a weak D call TRBD1 (6 bases). Germline CDR1 reads WSHSY; CDR2 reads SAAADI. The CDR3 spans 13 residues. V was cut by 6 bases and J by 1 base, with 9 bases left in between. CDR3 nucleotide sequence: TGCGCCAGCAGGGACAGTAAGAACACTGAAGCTTTCTTT. Protein product: CASRDSKNTEAFF.

The table lists this clone with a count of one. The rearrangement uses TRBV2 and TRBJ2-1; D unclear. CDR1 and CDR2 (germline): SNHLY, FYNNEI. Deletions cut 6 bases from V and 4 bases from J, with 10 bases between. The CDR3 has 13 residues. The CDR3 sequence: CASRYEEYNEQFF. The CDR3 coding sequence is TGTGCCAGCAGGTATGAGGAGTACAATGAGCAGTTCTTC.

Concerning this clone: Other DNA sequences in this specimen translate into the identical CDR3. The V gene is TRBV5-1, the J gene TRBJ2-2; D is possibly TRBD2 (6 bases). The CDR3 has 15 amino acids. Between the trimmed V and J ends, which lost 2 bases and 1 base, there was a span of 9 bases. The germline CDR1 and CDR2 sequences are SGHRS and YFSETQ. For the CDR3, the DNA is TGCGCCAGCAGCTTAGCGGGTCAGAACACCGGGGAGCTGTTTTTT. It translates to CASSLAGQNTGELFF. The full variable domain, with the rest looked up from reference TRBV5-1 and TRBJ2-2, is KAGVTQTPRYLIKTRGQQVTLSCSPISGHRSVSWYQQTPGQGLQFLFEYFSETQRNKGNFPGRFSGRQFSNSRSEMNVSTLELGDSALYLCASSLAGQNTGELFFGEGSRLTVL.

The V and J genes are TRBV24-1 and TRBJ2-1; D perhaps matches TRBD1 (6 bases). CDR3 size: 13 residues. The germline CDR1 and CDR2 sequences are KGHDR and SFDVKD. Trimming took off 9 bases at V and 9 bases at J, with 17 bases between the two ends. The CDR3 sequence is CATGAPQGSEQFF. The CDR3 DNA reads as TGTGCCACCGGAGCCCCCCAGGGGAGTGAGCAGTTCTTC.

The chain employs TRBV27 and TRBJ2-7; D call uncertain. V was trimmed by 2 bases and J by 6 bases, leaving 17 bases between them. The V gene's germline CDR1 is MNHEY and CDR2 SMNVEV (reference sequence). This CDR3 is built from 15 residues. CDR3 sequence reads: CASSLGMTVLREQYF. The CDR3 DNA reads TGTGCCAGCAGTTTAGGCATGACTGTTCTACGCGAGCAGTACTTC.

This clone was picked up one time. V and J are TRBV5-4 and TRBJ2-5, with 8 nucleotides matching TRBD1. This CDR3 spans 13 amino acids. Trimming took 5 bases from V and 5 from J; bases not matched to a gene: 5. The germline gives CDR1 SGHNT, CDR2 YYREEE (reference sequence). CDR3 residues: CASSLTGGETQYF. Written as DNA, the CDR3 is TGTGCCAGCAGTTTAACAGGGGGTGAGACCCAGTACTTC.

The chain uses TRBV6-5 and TRBJ1-1; a weak D match, TRBD1 (5 bases). Trimming removed 2 bases from V and 0 bases from J, with 10 bases in between. The CDR3 has 15 residues. Germline lookup yields CDR1 MNHEY and CDR2 SVGAGI. The CDR3 DNA reads as TGTGCCAGCAGTTACGCTTCAGGGCTGAACACTGAAGCTTTCTTT. Protein sequence: CASSYASGLNTEAFF.

The chain combines TRBV3-1 (or the pseudogene TRBV3-2) with TRBJ1-2; TRBD1 matches 9 bases. CDR1 LGHDT and CDR2 YNNKEL come from the germline V gene (reference sequence). This CDR3 region has 15 residues. After removal of 1 base from V and 4 bases from J, the junction contained 4 bases not matched to a gene. This CDR3 is CASSQGTGGGYGYTF. CDR3 nucleotide sequence: TGTGCCAGCAGCCAAGGTACAGGGGGCGGCTATGGCTACACCTTC.

The CDR3 region is CASSLAQGAPSSYNEQFF. The CDR3 DNA reads as TGCGCCAGCAGCTTGGCACAGGGGGCTCCAAGCTCCTACAATGAGCAGTTCTTC. The chain combines TRBV5-1 with TRBJ2-1, with 9 nucleotides matching TRBD1. Germline CDR1 is SGHRS and CDR2 is YFSETQ. This CDR3 comprises 18 residues. V was pared by 0 bases and J by 0 bases, with 7 bases of the junction left unmatched.

The chain employs TRBV2 and TRBJ2-2, with 8 positions matching TRBD1. The V segment lost 4 bases and the J segment 5 bases; nucleotides outside the gene matches: 6. The V gene's germline CDR1 is SNHLY and CDR2 FYNNEI. The CDR3 sequence is 15 residues long. In DNA, the CDR3 is TGTGCCAGCAGTGCGGACAGGGTATCGACCGGGGAGCTGTTTTTT. Translation gives CASSADRVSTGELFF.

The rearrangement links TRBV29-1 to TRBJ1-3, with D uncertain. The CDR3 is 12 amino acids. Trimming cost V 6 bases and J 2 bases, with 8 bases left between them. CDR1 is SQVTM, CDR2 ANQGSEA, per germline. DNA for the CDR3: TGCAGCGTAGCCTCCACTGGAAACACCATATATTTT. Protein product: CSVASTGNTIYF. The whole variable domain, remainder taken from reference TRBV29-1 and TRBJ1-3, is SAVISQKPSRDICQRGTSLTIQCQVDSQVTMMFWYRQQPGQSLTLIATANQGSEATYESGFVIDKFPISRPNLTFSTLTVSNMSPEDSSIYLCSVASTGNTIYFGEGSWLTVV.

The rearrangement links TRBV11-1 to TRBJ2-2; D is uncertain. V was pared by 3 bases and J by 1 base, with 9 bases between. CDR1 and CDR2 from the germline V gene are SGHAT and FQDESV (reference sequence). The CDR3 totals 15 residues. CDR3 region: CASSLFTGNTGELFF. DNA for the CDR3: TGTGCCAGCAGCTTGTTCACCGGGAACACCGGGGAGCTGTTTTTT.

The chain is built from TRBV10-3 and TRBJ2-2, with 10 nucleotides matching TRBD2. The V segment lost 7 bases and the J segment 0 bases; nucleotides outside the gene matches: 5. This CDR3 has 16 residues. CDR1 is ENHRY, CDR2 SYGVKD, per germline. The DNA of the CDR3 is TGTGCCATCAACCCGGGACTAGCGTCGAACACCGGGGAGCTGTTTTTT. This sequence encodes CAINPGLASNTGELFF.

V usage is TRBV12-3 or TRBV12-4 and J usage is TRBJ2-7, with a weak D call TRBD1 (6 bases). Trimming removed 5 bases at V and 2 bases at J, with 10 bases between. This CDR3 is built from 13 residues. In nucleotides, the CDR3 is TGTGCCAGCAGTCGGTCAGGGGCCTACGAGCAGTACTTC. Amino acid sequence: CASSRSGAYEQYF.

The count of this clone is one. The rearrangement joins TRBV5-1 to TRBJ2-2, with a possible D match to TRBD2 (5 bases). Trimming left V 0 bases short and J 4 bases short, with 7 bases between. This CDR3 spans 14 amino acids. CDR1 and CDR2 from the germline V gene are SGHRS and YFSETQ. The CDR3 here is CASSLAGSTGELFF. For the CDR3, the DNA is TGCGCCAGCAGCTTGGCGGGGTCCACCGGGGAGCTGTTTTTT.

The V and J genes are TRBV6-2 or TRBV6-3 and TRBJ1-2; D may be TRBD1 (5 bases). V dropped 6 bases and J dropped 4 bases, with 15 bases sitting between them. The CDR3 is made up of 14 amino acids. Per the germline V gene, CDR1 is MNHEY and CDR2 is SVGEGT. The CDR3: CASSPTRQPYGYTF. CDR3 DNA sequence: TGTGCCAGCAGCCCCACCCGACAGCCCTATGGCTACACCTTC.

The chain joins TRBV2 to TRBJ1-5; 8 bases line up with TRBD1. V shed 4 bases and J 2 bases; nucleotides not matched to a gene: 4. The CDR3 sequence is 15 residues long. Germline V gene lookup returns CDR1 SNHLY and CDR2 FYNNEI. The CDR3 region has the DNA TGTGCCAGCAGTGGACAGGGGTGGCGCAATCAGCCCCAGCATTTT. Protein: CASSGQGWRNQPQHF.

The chain recombines TRBV6-4 with TRBJ2-3, with D possibly being TRBD1 (6 bases). Between the trimmed V and J ends, which lost 2 bases and 6 bases, there was a span of 6 bases. Germline CDR1 and CDR2: MRHNA and SNTAGT. This CDR3 is 12 amino acids long. The CDR3 DNA reads as TGTGCCAGCAGTGACGGACAGGATACGCAGTATTTT. Translated: CASSDGQDTQYF.

The CDR3 bases are TGTGCCAGCAGCCCCCTTGGACTAGGGGTCGGGGAGACCCAGTACTTC. It yields the protein CASSPLGLGVGETQYF. The chain couples TRBV7-3 to TRBJ2-5; 7 nucleotides match TRBD2. CDR1 SGHTA and CDR2 FQGTGA come from the germline V gene. The CDR3 sequence is 16 residues long. The V segment lost 5 bases and the J segment 5 bases; nucleotides outside the gene matches: 14.

The chain couples TRBV9 to TRBJ1-2, with 11 bases that match TRBD1. Germline CDR1 SGDLS, CDR2 YYNGEE. CDR3 length: 14 amino acids. With 3 bases clipped from V and 8 bases from J, the junction kept 6 bases outside the gene matches. As DNA, the CDR3 is TGTGCCAGCAGCGCCGGGGGACAGGGGGTCGGCTACACCTTC. This encodes CASSAGGQGVGYTF.

V gene TRBV21-1 combines with J gene TRBJ1-4; the table names TRBD1, a call not compared with the DNA. TRBV21-1 is listed as a pseudogene. The CDR3 length is 19 residues. The CDR3 region is CASSKAHGGQDPTNEKLFF. The CDR3 nucleotides are TGTGCCAGCAGCAAAGCGCATGGGGGACAGGACCCAACTAATGAAAAACTGTTTTTT.

The CDR3 region has the DNA TGTGCCACCTCGACAGGGATGGAGACCCAGTACTTC. This gives the protein CATSTGMETQYF. The chain is built from TRBV6-5 and TRBJ2-5, with 7 positions matching TRBD1. J lost 5 bases, V lost 10 bases, and 7 bases had no gene match. The length of the CDR3 is 12 residues. Per the germline V gene, CDR1 is MNHEY and CDR2 is SVGAGI.

The chain employs TRBV6-1 and TRBJ1-2; TRBD1 is a possible D gene (6 bases). Germline values: CDR1 MNHNS, CDR2 SASEGT. The CDR3 extends over 14 amino acids. Trimming left V 1 base short and J 6 bases short, with 12 bases between. Written as DNA, the CDR3 is TGTGCCAGCAGTGAAGGCAGGGGAAGGAATGGCTACACCTTC. It translates to CASSEGRGRNGYTF.

The chain carries TRBV28 and TRBJ2-7, with 7 bases matching TRBD1. CDR3 length equals 15 residues. Trimming cost V 5 bases and J 0 bases; bases outside gene matches: 7. Germline CDR1 reads MDHEN; CDR2 reads SYDVKM. CDR3 bases: TGTGCCAGCAGTGCCCGGGACAGCCGCTCCTACGAGCAGTACGTC. It is translated as CASSARDSRSYEQYV.

For the CDR3, the DNA is TGTGCCAGCAGCTTAATCATAGAAGAGACCCAGTACTTC. Encoded protein: CASSLIIEETQYF. This chain uses TRBV7-9 with TRBJ2-5; no firm D call. The CDR3 consists of 13 residues. Germline V lookup: CDR1 SEHNR, CDR2 FQNEAQ (reference sequence). V lost 2 bases, J lost 3 bases, and 7 bases lay in between.

The rearrangement joins TRBV5-6 to TRBJ1-6, with D maybe TRBD1 (5 bases). The CDR3 is made up of 14 amino acids. Germline V lookup: CDR1 SGHDT, CDR2 YYEEEE. Deletions cut 4 bases from V and 5 bases from J, with 10 bases between. CDR3 loop: CASSRDRNNSPLHF. The CDR3 bases are TGTGCCAGCAGCCGAGACAGAAATAATTCACCCCTCCACTTT.

This clone was seen just once. The chain joins TRBV6-5 to TRBJ1-6, with D hard to call. Germline CDR1 MNHEY, CDR2 SVGAGI. V was cut by 4 bases and J by 3 bases, with 10 bases left in between. This CDR3 comprises 15 residues. CDR3 nucleotides: TGTGCCAGCAGTTCTAGTTGGCACTATAATTCACCCCTCCACTTT. It encodes CASSSSWHYNSPLHF.